This T cell receptor beta chain was observed in a study of cytomegalovirus exposure and HLA in healthy donors. The overall study: Inside one of the first data releases sat 85 million or so unique TCRs taken from HLA-typed donors. Study observations and caveats: Only CMV serostatus was available as immune exposure information. DRB1 showed the most TCR associations and HLA-C the fewest in a later analysis, as rates varied by HLA locus.

The PCR had 60 Vbeta and 13 Jbeta primers. Only in-frame clones appear in the TCRdb table, and some are missing; sequencing was by immunoSEQ multiplex PCR. The sample records over 120,000 clones, around 80% being singletons. A remark on this clone: Its antigen is not known.

Germline loops: CDR1 SGHRS, CDR2 YFSETQ. The CDR3 has 14 residues. Trimming cost V 6 bases and J 2 bases; bases outside gene matches: 4. Sequencing was done on a sample of PBMCs. The receptor comes from a young man in good health and CMV-seropositive. The chain links TRBV5-1 to TRBJ2-2; TRBD2 matches at 7 bases. The CDR3 protein is CASTAGINTGELFF. CDR3 DNA sequence: TGCGCCAGCACAGCGGGGATAAACACCGGGGAGCTGTTTTTT.